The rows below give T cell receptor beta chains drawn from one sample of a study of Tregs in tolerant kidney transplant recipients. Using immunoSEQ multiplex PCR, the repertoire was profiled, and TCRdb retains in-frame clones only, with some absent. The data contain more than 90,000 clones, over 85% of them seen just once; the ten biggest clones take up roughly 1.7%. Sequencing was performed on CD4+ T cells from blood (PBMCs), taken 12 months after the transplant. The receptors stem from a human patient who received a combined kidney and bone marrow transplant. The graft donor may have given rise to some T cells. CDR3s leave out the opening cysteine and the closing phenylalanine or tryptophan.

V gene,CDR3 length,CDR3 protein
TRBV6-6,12,ASITGRPPLEQY
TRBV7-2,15,ASSLPTSAVTTGELF
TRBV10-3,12,AISVGTGEETQY
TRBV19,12,ASSRPTVNTEAF
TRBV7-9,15,ASSLEGGALYGNTIY
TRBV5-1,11,ASSLGVQETQY
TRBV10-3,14,AISESYPGGLKTQY
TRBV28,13,ASSPHSSYNSPLH
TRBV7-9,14,ASSLSGGRARDTQY
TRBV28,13,ASSPGLVPTDTQY
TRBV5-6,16,ASSFHPSRQGLVSPLH
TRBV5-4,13,ASSLSSGDAGELF
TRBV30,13,AWSTPGRGNQPQH
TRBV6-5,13,ASSYRGSGANVLT
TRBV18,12,ASSPKTKNYGYT
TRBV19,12,ASSVRRANTEAF
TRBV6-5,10,ASSRAGETQY
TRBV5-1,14,ASSFTGDSGANVLT
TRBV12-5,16,ASGLVLGRVKGTGELF
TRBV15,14,ATSRDPGTGGNTIY
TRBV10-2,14,ASKLGQGAGTDTQY
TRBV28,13,ASNDRTTGNTEAF
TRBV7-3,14,ASSPSLAGGWETQY
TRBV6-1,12,ASSQGWDQYEQY
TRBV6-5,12,ASSYSRDQETQY
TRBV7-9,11,ASSFRQGDGYT
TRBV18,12,ASSPAGEARGQY
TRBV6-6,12,ASSKFEGNTEAF
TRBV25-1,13,ASSEGDSRLETQY
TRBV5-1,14,ASSPTGSSYNSPLH
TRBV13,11,ASRRTVNTEAF
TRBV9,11,ASSVGGLNEQF
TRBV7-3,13,ASSSVGTGGETQY
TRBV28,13,ASSRTGPYNSPLH
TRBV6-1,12,ASSARDINQPQH
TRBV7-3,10,ASSLTGGIQY
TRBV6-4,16,ASSRQPAGGALSSEAF